This T cell receptor beta chain was sequenced for a study of blood T cell repertoires in COVID-19. Whole-study context: COVID-19 samples collected from the United States, Italy and Spain covered acute and convalescent phases. From T cells, B-cell-depleted T cells, or PBMCs came the material, which was cDNA or gDNA.

This CDR3 has 16 residues. Trimming stripped 3 bases from V and 0 bases from J, with 9 bases between. Germline CDR1 MGHRA, CDR2 YSYEKL. Authors' data handling: Cell counts per sample came from amplifying reference gene primers. Produced via immunoSEQ multiplex PCR; TCRdb's table is partial and in-frame only. V, J and clone size reflect that table, while D and trimming were determined from the DNA. The sample has roughly 38,000 clones, about four fifths seen once. The TCR originated in a man aged 40-49 years with active or convalescent COVID-19. What was sequenced was peripheral blood. The genes are TRBV4-1 and TRBJ1-6; D is ambiguous. This CDR3 is CASSQTPSSYNSPLHF. The DNA of the CDR3 is TGCGCCAGCAGCCAGACACCGAGCTCCTATAATTCACCCCTCCACTTT.